This entry lists 5 T cell receptor beta chains sequenced from one sample in a study of OX40 agonist ivuxolimab in advanced cancers. Sequencing used immunoSEQ multiplex PCR; TCRdb keeps in-frame clones, though not all of them. In the table there are some 62,000 clones, about 92% of which are singletons. Sample: CD4+ or CD8+ T cells sorted from blood, taken in a trial of the OX40 agonist ivuxolimab. The receptors originated from an adult with an advanced solid tumor such as melanoma, head and neck, liver or kidney cancer.

The V and J genes are TRBV5-1 and TRBJ2-4; 11 bases fit TRBD1. Germline CDR1 is SGHRS and CDR2 is YFSETQ. The CDR3 consists of 16 residues. The junction had 14 bases not matched to a gene; V was cut back by 3 bases and J by 12 bases. CDR3 in amino acids: CASSSRPGQGVNSQYF. CDR3 DNA: TGCGCCAGCAGCTCCCGGCCGGGACAGGGGGTCAATTCTCAGTACTTC.

The chain joins TRBV9 to TRBJ2-2, with 8 nucleotides matching TRBD1. With 0 bases clipped from V and 1 base from J, the junction kept 8 bases outside the gene matches. This CDR3 contains 18 residues. CDR1 and CDR2 (germline): SGDLS, YYNGEE. The CDR3 DNA reads TGTGCCAGCAGCGTAGTAGCCTCCGGGACAGGGAACACCGGGGAGCTGTTTTTT. As protein: CASSVVASGTGNTGELFF.

The chain recombines TRBV10-3 with TRBJ2-5, with 9 positions matching TRBD2. From germline, CDR1 is ENHRY and CDR2 SYGVKD. Germline trimming cut 5 bases from V and 5 bases from J; bases unmatched to any gene: 12. The CDR3 length is 16 residues. The CDR3 sequence: CAISLLGGGASETQYF. DNA of the CDR3: TGTGCCATCAGTCTACTAGGCGGGGGGGCCTCGGAGACCCAGTACTTC.

The V gene is TRBV5-1, the J gene TRBJ1-6; D not certain. CDR3 length: 16 residues. The germline V gene has CDR1 SGHRS and CDR2 YFSETQ. The V gene lost 1 base and the J gene lost 0 bases, with 8 bases spanning the gap. CDR3 DNA sequence: TGCGCCAGCAGCTTGTCGGGGAGCTCCTATAATTCACCCCTCCACTTT. As protein: CASSLSGSSYNSPLHF.

This chain connects TRBV6-5 to TRBJ1-4; tentatively, D is TRBD1 (6 bases). Trimming took off 2 bases at V and 8 bases at J, with 12 bases between the two ends. The germline gives CDR1 MNHEY, CDR2 SVGAGI. This CDR3 contains 14 residues. CDR3 in DNA: TGTGCCAGCAGTTACGGGGACACGGGAGAAAAACTGTTTTTT. Translated: CASSYGDTGEKLFF.